This T cell receptor beta chain was identified during a study of blood T cell repertoires in COVID-19. Study-level background: Samples representing acute and convalescent COVID-19 were sourced from the United States, Italy and Spain. From T cells, B-cell-depleted T cells, or PBMCs came the material, which was cDNA or gDNA.

J gave up 4 bases and V 0 bases, and 16 bases lay outside the gene matches. From germline, CDR1 is SGDLS and CDR2 YYNGEE. CDR3 length: 20 amino acids. Per the authors' pipeline: Amplification with reference gene primers provided the estimates of nucleated cell counts. Data came from immunoSEQ multiplex PCR; TCRdb stores just in-frame clones and leaves some out. V, J and clone size were drawn from that table, and D and trimming were deduced from the DNA. Among around 150,000 clones listed, around 79% were seen once. The chain uses TRBV9 and TRBJ2-2; 9 bases agree with TRBD2. The TCR comes from a man over 45 with active or convalescent COVID-19. The sample consisted of peripheral blood. DNA of the CDR3: TGTGCCAGCAGCGTAGAGGGGCTAGCGGGATGGGGGTTTAGCACCGGGGAGCTGTTTTTT. Protein: CASSVEGLAGWGFSTGELFF. Combining the CDR3 with reference TRBV9 and TRBJ2-2 gives the whole variable domain DSGVTQTPKHLITATGQRVTLRCSPRSGDLSVYWYQQSLDQGLQFLIQYYNGEERAKGNILERFSAQQFPDLHSELNLSSLELGDSALYFCASSVEGLAGWGFSTGELFFGEGSRLTVL.